This TCR beta chain derives from a study of OX40 agonist ivuxolimab in advanced cancers. Study background: Ivuxolimab is an agonistic anti-OX40 (CD134) antibody, and patients were treated with it. Study results and limitations: Normalized T-cell clonal expansion was also low in a subset of nonresponders.

Germline lookup yields CDR1 GTSNPN and CDR2 SVGIG (reference sequence). Between the trimmed V and J ends, which lost 2 bases and 5 bases, there was a span of 15 bases. The CDR3 sequence is 14 residues long. On this clone itself: The antigen remains undetermined.

Sequencing was performed with immunoSEQ multiplex PCR; in TCRdb, only in-frame clones are kept and a portion is missing. The sample holds tens of thousands of clones, less than 85% seen once. V gene TRBV30 combines with J gene TRBJ1-1; D uncertain. This TCR was recovered from an adult with an advanced solid tumor such as melanoma, head and neck, liver or kidney cancer. The sequenced sample was CD4+ or CD8+ T cells sorted from blood, obtained in a trial of the OX40 agonist ivuxolimab. CDR3 sequence reads: CAWSPVPLRTEAFF. The DNA of the CDR3 is TGTGCCTGGAGTCCCGTCCCTCTACGAACTGAAGCTTTCTTT. The whole variable domain, remainder taken from reference TRBV30 and TRBJ1-1, is SQTIHQWPATLVQPVGSPLSLECTVEGTSNPNLYWYRQAAGRGLQLLFYSVGIGQISSEVPQNLSASRPQDRQFILSSKKLLLSDSGFYLCAWSPVPLRTEAFFGQGTRLTVV.